These T cell receptor beta chains were read from a single sample in a study of T-cell reconstitution after alpha-beta-depleted transplantation in children. A single record per CDR3 protein comes from TCRdb applying MiXCR to the PCR reads. The repertoire holds about 980,000 distinct CDR3 sequences, with about 30% as singletons. The source was PBMCs, mostly from graft donor cells, collected 360 days after TCRalphabeta/CD19-depleted stem cell transplant. Every receptor here comes from a boy younger than two who had a stem cell transplant for SCID, so the T cells may come from the graft donor. CDR3s include the opening cysteine and the closing phenylalanine or tryptophan. The D gene is left open where the match is weak. Only some rows state a clone size, as once, few, many or a class for expanded clones.

D gene: .
clone size: .
V gene: TRBV5-1
J gene: TRBJ1-1
CDR3 protein: CASSSIAGKEAFF
CDR3 DNA: TGCGCCAGCAGCTCGATCGCTGGTAAAGAAGCTTTCTTT

D gene: TRBD1
clone size: few
V gene: TRBV18
J gene: TRBJ2-5
CDR3 protein: CASSPGTDQETQYF
CDR3 DNA: TGTGCCAGCTCACCTGGGACAGATCAAGAGACCCAGTACTTC

D gene: .
clone size: few
V gene: TRBV6-2/TRBV6-3
J gene: TRBJ2-2
CDR3 protein: CASGRRDTGELFF
CDR3 DNA: TGTGCCAGTGGCAGGAGAGACACCGGGGAGCTGTTTTTT

D gene: TRBD1
clone size: few
V gene: TRBV5-1
J gene: TRBJ2-7
CDR3 protein: CASSQTGEYEQYF
CDR3 DNA: TGCGCCAGCAGCCAAACAGGGGAGTACGAGCAGTACTTC

D gene: .
clone size: few
V gene: TRBV24-1
J gene: TRBJ2-3
CDR3 protein: CATSDLSSLSTDTQYF
CDR3 DNA: TGTGCCACCAGTGATTTGTCAAGCCTTAGCACAGATACGCAGTATTTT

D gene: .
clone size: few
V gene: TRBV7-8
J gene: TRBJ2-5
CDR3 protein: CASSLMVRQETQYF
CDR3 DNA: TGTGCCAGCAGCTTAATGGTCAGACAAGAGACCCAGTACTTC

D gene: .
clone size: .
V gene: TRBV7-2
J gene: TRBJ1-1
CDR3 protein: CASSQEGTVNTEAFF
CDR3 DNA: TGTGCCAGCAGCCAAGAGGGAACGGTGAACACTGAAGCTTTCTTT

D gene: .
clone size: few
V gene: TRBV10-3
J gene: TRBJ1-3
CDR3 protein: CAISEGSTGTGNTIYF
CDR3 DNA: TGTGCCATCAGTGAAGGTTCTACAGGGACTGGAAACACCATATATTTT

D gene: TRBD1
clone size: few
V gene: TRBV5-1
J gene: TRBJ2-7
CDR3 protein: CASSFPGQAAYEQYF
CDR3 DNA: TGCGCCAGCAGCTTTCCAGGACAGGCAGCCTACGAGCAGTACTTC

D gene: .
clone size: .
V gene: TRBV7-9
J gene: TRBJ2-1
CDR3 protein: CASVGQGSSYNEQFF
CDR3 DNA: TGTGCCAGCGTAGGGCAGGGGTCATCTTACAATGAGCAGTTCTTC

D gene: .
clone size: .
V gene: TRBV4-1
J gene: TRBJ2-7
CDR3 protein: CASSQEQVTGEQYF
CDR3 DNA: TGCGCCAGCAGCCAAGAGCAGGTTACGGGTGAGCAGTACTTC

D gene: .
clone size: few
V gene: TRBV10-3
J gene: TRBJ2-2
CDR3 protein: CAIGGRNTGELFF
CDR3 DNA: TGTGCCATCGGTGGCAGGAACACCGGGGAGCTGTTTTTT

D gene: TRBD1
clone size: few
V gene: TRBV24-1
J gene: TRBJ2-3
CDR3 protein: CATSGRQGGTDTQYF
CDR3 DNA: TGTGCCACCAGTGGACGACAGGGTGGCACAGATACGCAGTATTTT

D gene: .
clone size: few
V gene: TRBV3-1
J gene: TRBJ2-1
CDR3 protein: CASSRRRYYNEQFF
CDR3 DNA: TGTGCCAGCAGCCGACGACGTTACTACAATGAGCAGTTCTTC

D gene: .
clone size: .
V gene: TRBV7-9
J gene: TRBJ1-1
CDR3 protein: CASSLLPQGGFEAFF
CDR3 DNA: TGTGCCAGCAGCCTGCTCCCGCAGGGAGGTTTTGAAGCTTTCTTT

D gene: TRBD1
clone size: .
V gene: TRBV29-1
J gene: TRBJ2-6
CDR3 protein: CSVVGQGASGANVLTF
CDR3 DNA: TGCAGCGTTGTTGGACAGGGGGCGTCGGGGGCCAACGTCCTGACTTTC

D gene: .
clone size: .
V gene: TRBV7-6
J gene: TRBJ2-7
CDR3 protein: CASSLEPHQGFYEQYF
CDR3 DNA: TGTGCCAGCAGCTTAGAACCTCACCAGGGGTTCTACGAGCAGTACTTC

D gene: .
clone size: .
V gene: TRBV5-6
J gene: TRBJ1-2
CDR3 protein: CASSSGLSRLF
CDR3 DNA: TGTGCCAGCAGCTCGGGACTCTCAAGATTATTC

D gene: .
clone size: .
V gene: TRBV10-3
J gene: TRBJ1-5
CDR3 protein: CAISESGVQPQHF
CDR3 DNA: TGTGCCATCAGTGAGTCAGGGGTTCAGCCCCAGCATTTT

D gene: TRBD1
clone size: .
V gene: TRBV5-1
J gene: TRBJ1-2
CDR3 protein: CASSLEGGTGYTF
CDR3 DNA: TGCGCCAGCAGCTTGGAAGGGGGCACGGGCTACACCTTC

D gene: .
clone size: few
V gene: TRBV18
J gene: TRBJ2-2
CDR3 protein: CASSPESTGELFF
CDR3 DNA: TGTGCCAGCTCCCCAGAATCCACCGGGGAGCTGTTTTTT

D gene: .
clone size: few
V gene: TRBV20-1
J gene: TRBJ2-3
CDR3 protein: CSARTGLQADTQYF
CDR3 DNA: TGCAGTGCCCGAACGGGTCTCCAGGCAGATACGCAGTATTTT